The entry that follows covers one TCR beta chain sequence. This clone is a singleton in its sample. Its antigen remains unidentified. No base-level quality is on record; no much larger clone is a single base apart. On a MiSeq, deep resolution sequencing aimed for a depth between 1 in 1 million and 1 in 200,000 T cells, with each clonotype covered approximately 10x on average. The immunoSEQ hsTCRB Kit was used to generate TCR beta libraries. Turning to the authors' computational methods: Data were analyzed with ImmunoSEQ Data Assistant and ImmunoSEQ Analyzer, with V, D and J genes assigned per IMGT definitions. Clonality, with values ranging from 0 to 1, was calculated as one minus the normalized Shannon entropy of productive rearrangement frequencies. Only overrepresented clonotypes making up at least 0.05% of the repertoire of each patient were included in the public clonotype analysis. About a dozen repertoires from age-matched healthy donors, obtained from immuneACCESS, served as clonality controls. TCRdb obtained this table from immuneACCESS and retained in-frame rearrangements with V and J assigned. These tables miss some clones; where compared with another copy, unresolved V genes account for less than half of the shortfall, and the remainder is unexplained. V and J calls and clone size come straight from that table; D and trimming were deduced from the DNA. The sample table lists 50,000 to 65,000 clones, less than 75% of them with a count of one. The ten biggest clones cover around 42% of the sample.

Per the publication, the time point label means: approximately 11 months on ibrutinib. For TCR beta library preparation, approximately 2 micrograms of genomic DNA were isolated from cryopreserved PBMCs. High-throughput TCR beta sequencing was performed on longitudinal blood samples from CLL patients receiving ibrutinib monotherapy. The patients took part in an open-label, single-center phase 2 trial of ibrutinib monotherapy. This sample stems from a study of cytotoxic CD8 clonotypes in ibrutinib-treated CLL (dated by TCRdb to about 2021). Notes on the research overall: In this cohort, approximately 15 patients were treatment-naive and ten to eleven were relapsed/refractory, while around 18 had unmutated IGHV. Every sample from remission and from progressive disease was obtained while the patients were still on ibrutinib. Responses were partial in roughly 24 patients and complete in 2; after median approximately 5.5 years follow-up, about 15 stayed in remission and some twelve progressed. The response samples were drawn at a median of approximately twelve months into treatment, with a range of roughly 6 to 36 months. Cryopreserved peripheral blood mononuclear cells were collected at three points: before therapy, at response, and at either sustained remission or disease progression. Samples averaged approximately 260,000 productive templates and 94,082 productive rearrangements. Longitudinal samples were obtainable from 26 of the 86 participants in the trial.

The paper as a whole reports these results and caveats: Clonality increased at ibrutinib response, stayed stable in sustained remission, and fell back toward baseline at progression. Public clonotypes were found to be uncommon and were observed to contract or remain stable during treatment; the increase in clonality was shown to reflect expansion of private clonotypes at ibrutinib response. Sampling times were not matched between patients in sustained remission and patients whose disease was progressing, and lymph node repertoires were not examined. At baseline, clonality was higher than in age-matched healthy donors and showed a strong correlation with circulating CD8+ T-cell counts.

V trim: 5 bases; J trim: 3 bases; unmatched bases: 8. The CDR3 goes from the cysteine to the phenylalanine over 15 residues. Left in the record is the CDR3 DNA by itself, 45 bases read in frame from the first base. CDR1 and CDR2 are read off the germline V gene (reference sequence) as SSHAT and FNYEAQ. The TCR was taken from a human donor with chronic lymphocytic leukemia. The rearrangement combines TRBV7-7 with TRBJ2-3; 7 middle bases align to TRBD2. The sample here was PBMCs, taken after 12 months of ibrutinib treatment. The DNA sequence is TGTGCCAGCAGCCCCCGGCAGGGAGGGACAGATACGCAGTATTTT. Translated, it gives CASSPRQGGTDTQYF. Where the CDR3 stops, the reference TRBV7-7 and TRBJ2-3 genes take over; the full variable domain is GAGVSQSPRYKVTKRGQDVTLRCDPISSHATLYWYQQALGQGPEFLTYFNYEAQPDKSGLPSDRFSAERPEGSISTLTIQRTEQRDSAMYRCASSPRQGGTDTQYFGPGTRLTVL.